Presented here are 3 T cell receptor beta chains from one specimen sequenced in a study of control samples from healthy donors and cancer patients. The data were produced by immunoSEQ multiplex PCR, yet TCRdb's version contains in-frame clones alone and is incomplete. The sample includes some 99,000 clones, over 75% seen only once; the top ten take approximately 4%. The sample consisted of blood. All receptors come from a human donor in good health. The donor label of this sample is uncertain.

V usage is TRBV2 and J usage is TRBJ2-5; possible D gene TRBD1, 5 bases. The CDR3 covers 14 residues. Germline CDR1 and CDR2: SNHLY and FYNNEI. The CDR3 DNA follows: TGTGCAGCAGCCTCAGGGATGCGGAGAGAGACCCAGTACTTC. Translation gives CAAASGMRRETQYF.

V and J are TRBV6-5 and TRBJ2-7, with a possible D match to TRBD2 (5 bases). Germline-derived CDR1 and CDR2 are MNHEY and SVGAGI. The germline V and J ends were trimmed by 7 bases and 3 bases, with 10 bases remaining between them. This CDR3 has 12 residues. CDR3 residues: CASMGSLYEQYF. As DNA, the CDR3 is TGTGCCAGCATGGGGAGTCTCTACGAGCAGTACTTC.

This clone was recorded once. The V and J genes are TRBV15 and TRBJ2-3; TRBD2 agrees at 11 bases. V lost 4 bases to trimming and J lost 3 bases; unmatched junction nucleotides: 15. Germline V gene data show CDR1 as LNHNV and CDR2 as YYDKDF (reference sequence). This CDR3 has 19 residues. In DNA, the CDR3 is TGTGCCACCAGCACAAATTTAGCGGGGGGGCTTGTGGGGACAGATACGCAGTATTTT. Translating gives CATSTNLAGGLVGTDTQYF.